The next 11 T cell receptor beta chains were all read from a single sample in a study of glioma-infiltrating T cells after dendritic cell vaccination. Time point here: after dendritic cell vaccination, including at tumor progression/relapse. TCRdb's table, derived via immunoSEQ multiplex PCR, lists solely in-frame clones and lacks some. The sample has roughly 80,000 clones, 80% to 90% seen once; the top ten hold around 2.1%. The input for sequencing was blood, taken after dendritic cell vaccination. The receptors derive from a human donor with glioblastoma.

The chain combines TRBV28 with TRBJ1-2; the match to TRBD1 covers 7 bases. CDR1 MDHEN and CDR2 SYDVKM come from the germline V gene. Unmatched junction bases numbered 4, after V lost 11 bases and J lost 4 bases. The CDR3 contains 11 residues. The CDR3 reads CASGQLYGYTF. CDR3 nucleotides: TGTGCCTCGGGACAGCTCTATGGCTACACCTTC.

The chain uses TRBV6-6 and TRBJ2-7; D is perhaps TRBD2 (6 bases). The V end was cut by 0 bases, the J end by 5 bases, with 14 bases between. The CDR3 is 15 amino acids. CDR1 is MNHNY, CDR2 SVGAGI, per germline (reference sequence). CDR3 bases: TGTGCCAGCAGTTACTCTAGCGGCTCACCCCACGAGCAGTACTTC. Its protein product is CASSYSSGSPHEQYF.

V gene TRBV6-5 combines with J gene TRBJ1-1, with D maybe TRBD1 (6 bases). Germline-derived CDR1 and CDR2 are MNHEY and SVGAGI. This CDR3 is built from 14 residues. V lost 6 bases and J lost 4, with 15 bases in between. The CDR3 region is CASRTLGGGTEAFF. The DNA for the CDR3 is TGTGCCAGCAGGACCTTGGGAGGGGGCACTGAAGCTTTCTTT.

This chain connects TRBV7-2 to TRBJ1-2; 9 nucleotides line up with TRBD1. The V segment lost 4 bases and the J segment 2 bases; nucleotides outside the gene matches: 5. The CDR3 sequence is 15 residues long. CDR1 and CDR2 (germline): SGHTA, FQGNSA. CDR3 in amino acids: CASSSTGGGNYGYTF. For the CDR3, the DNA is TGTGCCAGCAGCTCCACAGGGGGCGGAAACTATGGCTACACCTTC.

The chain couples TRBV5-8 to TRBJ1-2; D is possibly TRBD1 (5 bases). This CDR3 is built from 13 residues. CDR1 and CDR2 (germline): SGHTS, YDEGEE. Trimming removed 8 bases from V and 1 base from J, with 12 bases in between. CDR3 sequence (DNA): TGTGCCAGTGGACGGGGGAATAACTATGGCTACACCTTC. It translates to CASGRGNNYGYTF.

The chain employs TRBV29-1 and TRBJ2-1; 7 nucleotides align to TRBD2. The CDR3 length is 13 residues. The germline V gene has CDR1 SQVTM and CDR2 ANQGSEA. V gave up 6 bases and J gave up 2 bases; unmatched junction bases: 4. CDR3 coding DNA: TGCAGCGTCCTAGCGGACCCCTACAATGAGCAGTTCTTC. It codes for CSVLADPYNEQFF.

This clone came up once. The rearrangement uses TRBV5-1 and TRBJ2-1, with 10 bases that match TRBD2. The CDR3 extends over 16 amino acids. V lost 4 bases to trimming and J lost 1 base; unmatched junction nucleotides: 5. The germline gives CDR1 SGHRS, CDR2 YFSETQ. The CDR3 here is CASSPASGSSYNEQFF. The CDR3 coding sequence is TGCGCCAGCAGCCCTGCTAGCGGGAGTTCCTACAATGAGCAGTTCTTC.

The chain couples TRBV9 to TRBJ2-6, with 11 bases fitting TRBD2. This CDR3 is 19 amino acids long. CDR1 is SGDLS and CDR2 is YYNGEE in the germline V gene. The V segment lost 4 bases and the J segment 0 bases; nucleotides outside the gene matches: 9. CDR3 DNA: TGTGCCAGCAGCTTTTGGTTAGCGGGAGGGCACTCTGGGGCCAACGTCCTGACTTTC. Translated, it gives CASSFWLAGGHSGANVLTF.

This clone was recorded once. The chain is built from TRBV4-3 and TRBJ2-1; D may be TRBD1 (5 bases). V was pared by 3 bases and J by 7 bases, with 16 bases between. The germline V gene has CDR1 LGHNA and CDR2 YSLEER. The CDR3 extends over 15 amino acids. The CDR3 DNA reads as TGCGCCAGCAGCCACACTTCGGCTAGGGGAAATGAGCAGTTCTTC. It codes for CASSHTSARGNEQFF.

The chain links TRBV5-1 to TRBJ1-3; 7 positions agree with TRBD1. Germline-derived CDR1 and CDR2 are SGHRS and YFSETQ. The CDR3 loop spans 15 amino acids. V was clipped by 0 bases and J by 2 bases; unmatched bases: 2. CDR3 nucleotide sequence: TGCGCCAGCAGCTTGGCAGGGGGACCTGGAAACACCATATATTTT. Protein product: CASSLAGGPGNTIYF.

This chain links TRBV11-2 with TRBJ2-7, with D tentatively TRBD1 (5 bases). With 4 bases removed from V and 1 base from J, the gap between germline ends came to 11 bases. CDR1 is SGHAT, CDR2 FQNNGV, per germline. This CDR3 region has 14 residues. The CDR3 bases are TGTGCCAGCAGCTGGACATACAGATCCTACGAGCAGTACTTC. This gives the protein CASSWTYRSYEQYF.